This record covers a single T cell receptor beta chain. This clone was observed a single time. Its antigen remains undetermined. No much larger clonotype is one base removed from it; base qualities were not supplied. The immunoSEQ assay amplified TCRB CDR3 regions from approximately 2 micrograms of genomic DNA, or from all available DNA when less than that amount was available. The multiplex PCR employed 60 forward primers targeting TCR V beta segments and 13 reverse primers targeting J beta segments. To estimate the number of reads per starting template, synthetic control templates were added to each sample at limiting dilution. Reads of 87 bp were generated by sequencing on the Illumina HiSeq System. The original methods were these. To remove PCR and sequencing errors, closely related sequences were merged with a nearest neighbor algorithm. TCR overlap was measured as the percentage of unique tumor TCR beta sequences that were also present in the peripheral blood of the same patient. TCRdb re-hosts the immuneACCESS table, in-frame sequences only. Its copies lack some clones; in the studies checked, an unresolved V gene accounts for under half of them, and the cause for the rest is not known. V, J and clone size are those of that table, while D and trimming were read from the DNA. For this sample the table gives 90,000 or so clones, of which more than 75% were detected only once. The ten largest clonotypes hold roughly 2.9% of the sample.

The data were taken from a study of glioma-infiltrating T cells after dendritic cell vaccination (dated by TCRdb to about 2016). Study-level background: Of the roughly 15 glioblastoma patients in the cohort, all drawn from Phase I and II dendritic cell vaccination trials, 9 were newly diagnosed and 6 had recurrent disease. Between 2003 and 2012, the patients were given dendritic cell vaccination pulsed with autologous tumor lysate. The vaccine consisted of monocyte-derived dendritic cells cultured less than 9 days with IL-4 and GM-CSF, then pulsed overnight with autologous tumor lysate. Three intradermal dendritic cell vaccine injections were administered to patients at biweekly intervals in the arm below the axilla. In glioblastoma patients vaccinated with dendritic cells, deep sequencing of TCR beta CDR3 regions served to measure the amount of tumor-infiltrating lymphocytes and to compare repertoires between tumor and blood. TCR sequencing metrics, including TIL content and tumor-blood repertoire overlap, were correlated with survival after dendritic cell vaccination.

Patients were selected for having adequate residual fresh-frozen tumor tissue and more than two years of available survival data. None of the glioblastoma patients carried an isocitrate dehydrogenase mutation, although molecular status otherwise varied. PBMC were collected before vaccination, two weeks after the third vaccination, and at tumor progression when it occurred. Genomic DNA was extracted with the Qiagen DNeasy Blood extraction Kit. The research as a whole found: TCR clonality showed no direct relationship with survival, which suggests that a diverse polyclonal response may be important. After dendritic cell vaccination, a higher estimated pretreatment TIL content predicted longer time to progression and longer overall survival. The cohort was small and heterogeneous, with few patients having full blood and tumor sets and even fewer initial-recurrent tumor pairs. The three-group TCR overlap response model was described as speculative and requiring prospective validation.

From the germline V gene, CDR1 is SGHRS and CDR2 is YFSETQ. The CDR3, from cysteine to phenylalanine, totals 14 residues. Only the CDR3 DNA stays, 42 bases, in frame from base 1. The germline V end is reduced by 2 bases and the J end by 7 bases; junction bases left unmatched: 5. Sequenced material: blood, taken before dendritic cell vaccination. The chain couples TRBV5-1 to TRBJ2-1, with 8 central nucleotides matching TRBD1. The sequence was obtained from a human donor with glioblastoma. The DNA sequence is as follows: TGCGCCAGCAGCTTCAGGACAGGGAGAAATGAGCAGTTCTTC. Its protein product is CASSFRTGRNEQFF.